Listed below are T cell receptor beta chains from one sample, sequenced in a study of cytomegalovirus exposure and HLA in healthy donors. The assay was immunoSEQ multiplex PCR, and TCRdb's table has in-frame clones only and misses some. The sample has around 210,000 clones; the top ten hold roughly 1.2%. The sample comprised PBMCs. Receptors were obtained from a girl aged 2 to 10 in good health and CMV-seropositive. CDR3s include the opening cysteine and the closing phenylalanine or tryptophan. A D gene is named only where the DNA matches it firmly.

>TRBJ2-2|TRBV11-3|TRBD1
CASSPGQGAGELFF
TGTGCCAGCAGCCCGGGACAGGGGGCCGGGGAGCTGTTTTTT
>TRBJ2-3|TRBV27|TRBD2
CASSGLAVTDTQYF
TGTGCCAGCAGTGGACTAGCGGTTACAGATACGCAGTATTTT
>TRBJ2-7|TRBV6-1|TRBD1
CASNTGTGSSYEQYF
TGTGCCAGCAACACCGGGACAGGGAGCTCCTACGAGCAGTACTTC
>TRBJ2-7|TRBV6-5|TRBD2
CASRTGSSGIGEQYF
TGTGCCAGCAGAACGGGGTCTAGCGGGATAGGCGAGCAGTACTTC
>TRBJ2-7|TRBV28|-
CASSFGQSYEQYF
TGTGCCAGCAGTTTTGGACAGAGCTACGAGCAGTACTTC
>TRBJ2-7|TRBV27|TRBD2
CASSLWREDEQYF
TGTGCCAGCAGTTTATGGCGGGAGGACGAGCAGTACTTC
>TRBJ2-7|TRBV5-4|-
CASSLAGDLYEQYF
TGTGCCAGCAGCTTGGCGGGAGATCTCTACGAGCAGTACTTC
>TRBJ1-2|TRBV27|-
CASSKGSPRSYTF
TGTGCCAGCAGTAAAGGAAGCCCTAGGAGCTACACCTTC
>TRBJ2-7|TRBV5-1|TRBD1
CASSHDRGRPEQYF
TGCGCCAGCAGCCATGACAGGGGGCGCCCCGAGCAGTACTTC
>TRBJ2-5|TRBV5-1|TRBD2
CASSPIAGGETQYF
TGCGCCAGCAGCCCAATAGCGGGAGGTGAGACCCAGTACTTC
>TRBJ1-1|TRBV28|TRBD1
CASRWGDRLNTEAFF
TGTGCCAGCAGGTGGGGGGACAGGTTGAACACTGAAGCTTTCTTT
>TRBJ1-2|TRBV27|TRBD1
CASSLSRAGGNYYGYTF
TGTGCCAGCAGTTTATCAAGAGCAGGGGGGAATTACTATGGCTACACCTTC
>TRBJ2-3|TRBV19|TRBD2
CATQKYRGLTDTQYF
TGTGCCACCCAGAAGTATCGGGGACTAACAGATACGCAGTATTTT
>TRBJ2-2|TRBV5-1|TRBD1
CASSLGVPGQTNTGELFF
TGCGCCAGCAGCTTGGGGGTACCGGGACAGACAAACACCGGGGAGCTGTTTTTT
>TRBJ2-7|TRBV2|TRBD1
CASDPQKGQGAYEQYF
TGTGCCAGCGACCCTCAAAAAGGACAGGGAGCCTACGAGCAGTACTTC
>TRBJ1-2|TRBV11-2|-
CASSSSPPLYGYTF
TGTGCCAGCAGCTCGTCCCCCCCCCTCTATGGCTACACCTTC
>TRBJ2-3|TRBV9|-
CARTIRTCTDTQYF
TGTGCCAGGACAATACGGACTTGCACAGATACGCAGTATTTT
>TRBJ1-1|TRBV11-2|-
CASSLDRQMNTEAFF
TGTGCCAGCAGCTTAGATCGACAAATGAACACTGAAGCTTTCTTT
>TRBJ2-7|TRBV15|-
CATSRGVASDYEQYF
TGTGCCACCAGCAGAGGGGTGGCTAGCGATTACGAGCAGTACTTC
>TRBJ2-2|TRBV10-3|-
CAISPMTGSIYGELFF
TGTGCCATCAGTCCAATGACAGGTTCGATATACGGGGAGCTGTTTTTT
>TRBJ2-3|TRBV7-3|-
CASSLSADTQYF
TGTGCCAGCAGCTTATCCGCGGATACGCAGTATTTT
>TRBJ2-3|TRBV5-1|TRBD1
CASSSRTGGADTQYF
TGCGCCAGCAGCTCAAGGACAGGGGGCGCAGATACGCAGTATTTT
>TRBJ2-7|TRBV5-1|-
CASSFKFGTGRLYEQYF
TGCGCCAGCAGCTTTAAGTTCGGTACAGGACGGCTTTACGAGCAGTACTTC
>TRBJ1-5|TRBV6-1|TRBD1
CASSEAPRGMEPQHF
TGTGCCAGCAGTGAAGCCCCCAGGGGGATGGAGCCCCAGCATTTT
>TRBJ1-2|TRBV7-2|-
CASSLNTDRTYGYTF
TGTGCCAGCAGCCTCAACACGGACAGAACCTATGGCTACACCTTC
>TRBJ1-4|TRBV6-6|TRBD1
CASSLQGDREKLFF
TGTGCCAGCAGCCTACAGGGGGATCGTGAAAAACTGTTTTTT
>TRBJ2-7|TRBV28|TRBD2
CASSPGGPYEQYF
TGTGCCAGCAGCCCGGGAGGGCCCTACGAGCAGTACTTC
>TRBJ2-3|TRBV19|-
CASRGEAGPSTRADTQYF
TGTGCCAGTAGAGGGGAGGCAGGGCCCAGCACCCGAGCAGATACGCAGTATTTT
>TRBJ2-4|TRBV5-1|TRBD1
CASSLAGGAENIQYF
TGCGCCAGCAGCTTGGCAGGGGGCGCCGAAAACATTCAGTACTTC
>TRBJ2-2|TRBV27|TRBD2
CASRSIGTTAGELFF
TGTGCCAGCAGGTCGATAGGGACTACGGCCGGGGAGCTGTTTTTT
>TRBJ2-5|TRBV11-2|TRBD1
CASSLAGRGQETQYF
TGTGCCAGCAGCTTAGCGGGCAGGGGGCAAGAGACCCAGTACTTC
>TRBJ2-7|TRBV11-2|TRBD2
CASSLVTSGRDFPTRQYF
TGTGCCAGCAGCTTAGTAACCAGCGGGAGGGATTTTCCTACGAGGCAGTACTTC
>TRBJ2-7|TRBV5-4|TRBD2
CASSPSPSGSYEQYF
TGTGCCAGCAGCCCCTCCCCTAGCGGGAGTTACGAGCAGTACTTC